This passage covers 8 T cell receptor beta chains from one sample sequenced in a study of blood T cells in healthy people across ages (dated by TCRdb to 2015 to 2017). Library preparation used 5' RACE. Sequencer: Illumina HiSeq 2500. The second PCR ran for roughly 7 to 12 cycles and used a J-beta primer mix along with a sample-barcoded 5' primer. TCRdb ran its own pipeline on the public reads, namely fastp trimming at Q25 and MiXCR clone calling, and kept in-frame beta chains. Duplicate CDR3 protein sequences are folded into a single record with the most common DNA and genes. The sample profile shows around 1.7 million distinct CDR3 sequences; 25% to 30% of them were found once. The ten largest make up roughly 8.2% of the sample. The sequencing input was blood. The receptors here all came from a woman in her 30s in good health.

The V and J genes are TRBV29-1 and TRBJ1-2, with a weak D call TRBD1 (6 bases). The germline V gene has CDR1 SQVTM and CDR2 ANQGSEA. Trimming took off 2 bases at V and 5 bases at J, with 15 bases between the two ends. There are 14 residues in the CDR3. The CDR3 sequence is CSVENTGRTYGYTF. CDR3 sequence (DNA): TGCAGCGTTGAAAATACAGGGCGAACATATGGCTACACCTTC.

This clonotype was detected many times. The J gene is TRBJ2-6, the V gene TRBV6-5; no clear D gene. CDR3 length equals 17 residues. CDR1 MNHEY and CDR2 SVGAGI come from the germline V gene. V dropped 2 bases and J dropped 0 bases, with 11 bases sitting between them. This CDR3 reads CASSYGNLHSGANVLTF. CDR3 sequence (DNA): TGTGCCAGCAGTTACGGTAACCTTCACTCTGGGGCCAACGTCCTGACTTTC.

The chain employs TRBV3-1 and TRBJ2-1, with TRBD2 identical over 11 bases. This CDR3 is 15 amino acids long. CDR1 is LGHDT, CDR2 YNNKEL, per germline (reference sequence). With V trimmed by 0 bases and J by 12 bases, 7 bases remained unmatched. The CDR3 protein is CASSQEARTSGPQFF. DNA for the CDR3: TGTGCCAGCAGCCAAGAAGCTCGGACTAGCGGGCCGCAGTTCTTC.

Concerning this clonotype: The CDR3 end shows no conserved phenylalanine or tryptophan, and so a read error is likely. This chain joins TRBV20-1 and TRBJ2-1; maybe TRBD2 (5 bases). Germline V gives CDR1 DFQATT, CDR2 SNEGSKA (reference sequence). The germline V and J ends were trimmed by 2 bases and 2 bases, with 7 bases remaining between them. This CDR3 has 13 amino acids. CDR3 DNA sequence: TGCAGTGCTAGACGGGGTGCCTACAATGAGCAGTTCGTC. It specifies CSARRGAYNEQFV.

The V gene is TRBV2, the J gene TRBJ2-1; D ambiguous. The CDR3 extends over 16 amino acids. CDR1 SNHLY and CDR2 FYNNEI come from the germline V gene. With 1 base removed from V and 3 bases from J, the gap between germline ends came to 13 bases. CDR3 residues: CASSEEVLNDYNEQFF. CDR3 nucleotides: TGTGCCAGCAGTGAAGAAGTCCTTAACGACTACAATGAGCAGTTCTTC. Supplemented by reference TRBV2 and TRBJ2-1, the full variable domain reads EPEVTQTPSHQVTQMGQEVILRCVPISNHLYFYWYRQILGQKVEFLVSFYNNEISEKSEIFDDQFSVERPDGSNFTLKIRSTKLEDSAMYFCASSEEVLNDYNEQFFGPGTRLTVL.

The CDR3 DNA is TGTGCCAGCAGCTTATTCCCCAGCGGGAGGGGCACAGATACGCAGTATTTT. Its protein is CASSLFPSGRGTDTQYF. The chain carries TRBV7-2 and TRBJ2-3; TRBD2 aligns across 10 bases. The CDR3 contains 17 residues. V lost 2 bases to trimming and J lost 1 base; unmatched junction nucleotides: 6. The germline V gene encodes CDR1 SGHTA and CDR2 FQGNSA.

This clonotype was observed many times. V and J are TRBV29-1 and TRBJ2-5, with D uncertain. Germline V gives CDR1 SQVTM, CDR2 ANQGSEA. V gave up 5 bases and J gave up 2 bases, with 12 bases separating them. This CDR3 has 13 residues. Here the CDR3 DNA reads TGCAGCGTTCCCCCGGGCCGGCAAGAGACCCAGTACTTC. Translated, it gives CSVPPGRQETQYF.

This clonotype was picked up a small number of times. The CDR3 is CASSLTGQGTHEQYF. The CDR3 bases are TGTGCCAGCTCACTCACGGGACAGGGTACCCACGAGCAGTACTTC. The chain links TRBV18 to TRBJ2-5, with 9 nucleotides matching TRBD1. The J call may be incorrect, as the DNA end agrees better with TRBJ2-7. Germline V gene sequence: CDR1 KGHSH, CDR2 LQKENI. This CDR3 has 15 amino acids.